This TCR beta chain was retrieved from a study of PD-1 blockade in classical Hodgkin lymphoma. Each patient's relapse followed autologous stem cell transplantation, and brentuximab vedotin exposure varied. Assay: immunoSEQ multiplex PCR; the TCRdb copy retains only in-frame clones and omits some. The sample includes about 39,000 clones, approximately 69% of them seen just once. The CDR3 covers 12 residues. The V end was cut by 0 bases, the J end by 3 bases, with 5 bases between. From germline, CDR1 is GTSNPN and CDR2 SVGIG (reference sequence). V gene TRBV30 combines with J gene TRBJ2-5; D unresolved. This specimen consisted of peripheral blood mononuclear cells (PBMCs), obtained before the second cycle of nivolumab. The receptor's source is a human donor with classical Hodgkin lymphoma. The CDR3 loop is CAWSVLEETQYF. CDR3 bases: TGTGCCTGGAGTGTACTGGAAGAGACCCAGTACTTC.